These 4 T cell receptor beta chains were all obtained from the same sample, sequenced in a study of post-analysis software for immune sequencing data. The TCR beta cDNA libraries carried unique molecular identifiers. MiXCR was run by TCRdb on the PCR reads, yielding one entry per CDR3 protein. Of 650,000 to 900,000 distinct CDR3 sequences in the sample, around 46% were seen once. Study conclusions and caveats: Relative to controls, patients had about five TRBV segments at higher frequency, with TRBV5-6, TRBV5-1 and TRBV20-1 among these.

Their recognized antigens are unknown. The sequencing input was blood. Source of these receptors: a girl between 5 and 17 years old with multiple sclerosis.

CDR3 coding DNA: TGCAGTGCTAGGCGCACCGGGACTAGCCCAGATACGCAGTATTTT. Protein: CSARRTGTSPDTQYF. This chain uses TRBV20-1 with TRBJ2-3; the match to TRBD2 covers 9 bases. This CDR3 contains 15 residues. J lost 4 bases, V lost 3 bases, and 8 bases had no gene match. Germline V lookup: CDR1 DFQATT, CDR2 SNEGSKA (reference sequence).

This rearrangement joins TRBV12-3 or TRBV12-4 to TRBJ2-3; TRBD2 agrees at 9 bases. The CDR3 extends over 15 amino acids. V dropped 7 bases and J dropped 2; count of bases not matched to a gene: 7. CDR3 nucleotide sequence: TGTGCCAGCACCCCTAGCGGGGCCTCCACAGATACGCAGTATTTT. The encoded protein is CASTPSGASTDTQYF.

This clonotype was recorded a few times. The chain uses TRBV7-2 and TRBJ1-6; TRBD1 agrees at 8 bases. Losses at the gene ends were 5 bases for V and 7 bases for J; bases not matched to a gene: 13. CDR1 SGHTA and CDR2 FQGNSA come from the germline V gene. The CDR3 runs to 17 residues. The CDR3, as DNA: TGTGCCAGCAGCCATCGTCGGACAGGGAAAAGGAATTCACCCCTCCACTTT. Its translation is CASSHRRTGKRNSPLHF.

This clonotype appeared a single time. The rearrangement uses TRBV3-1 and TRBJ1-1; TRBD1 aligns across 8 bases. Germline loops: CDR1 LGHDT, CDR2 YNNKEL (reference sequence). There are 16 residues in the CDR3. The ends lost 4 bases at V and 0 bases at J; junction bases unmatched: 7. The CDR3 region has the DNA TGTGCCAGCAGCCCCGGGACAGGACGAATGAACACTGAAGCTTTCTTT. Translation gives CASSPGTGRMNTEAFF.